This record concerns one T cell receptor beta chain sequence. Its target is unknown. Full-length variable regions came from constant-region reverse primers plus semi-nested Nested Universal Primer A PCR. TCRdb reprocessed the 5' RACE reads with MiXCR, giving one entry per CDR3 protein. The top ten hold 2.1% of the sample, which has tens of thousands of distinct CDR3 sequences, more than 25% seen once. Study results and caveats: The larger cohort examined one V-J beta rearrangement, not whole repertoires. Tumor Treg TCRs overlapped most with tumor naive CD4+ cells.

V was cut by 4 bases and J by 1 base, with 12 bases left in between. The CDR3 loop spans 15 amino acids. The germline V gene encodes CDR1 MGHRA and CDR2 YSYEKL. The source is a female donor with breast cancer. V and J are TRBV4-1 and TRBJ2-3; a possible D gene is TRBD2 (7 bases). Sequenced: naive CD4+ T cells sorted from blood. Subset defined: naive CD4+ T cells, CD4+CD45RA+CD25-. The CDR3 sequence is CASSREGGGTDTQYF. The DNA for the CDR3 is TGCGCCAGCAGCCGGGAAGGGGGGGGCACAGATACGCAGTATTTT.